The entry that follows covers one T cell receptor (beta chain) sequence. Its antigen is currently unknown. The United States was where all participants with HIV were treated. Before they underwent DNA extraction, samples held about 1-10 million cryopreserved PBMC. Version v3.0 of the immunoSEQ assay ran at survey level. TCRdb's table, derived via immunoSEQ multiplex PCR, lists solely in-frame clones and lacks some. The sample shows about 33,000 clones, approximately 96% of them seen only once. The CDR3 loop spans 16 amino acids. V gave up 4 bases and J gave up 0 bases, with 14 bases separating them. Germline CDR1 reads SGHTA; CDR2 reads FQGNSA. The sample is drawn from a study of long-term antiretroviral therapy in people with HIV. Notes on the study in general: Comparison with controls showed narrower CDR3 length ranges in HIV repertoires.

Material: unsorted PBMCs, obtained 6.5 to 6.6 years after starting antiretroviral therapy. The sequence was collected from a young man with HIV. V is TRBV7-2 and J is TRBJ2-3, with no clear D. CDR3 sequence: CASSSLGRLSTDTQYF. Here the CDR3 DNA reads TGTGCCAGCAGCTCCCTCGGGCGCCTCAGCACAGATACGCAGTATTTT.